The rows below give T cell receptor beta chains drawn from one sample of a study of OX40 agonist ivuxolimab in advanced cancers. Generated by immunoSEQ multiplex PCR, the TCRdb table keeps only in-frame clones and is missing some. The sample yields roughly 87,000 clones, less than 95% seen once. Material: CD4+ or CD8+ T cells sorted from blood, obtained in a trial of the OX40 agonist ivuxolimab. These receptors were taken from an adult with an advanced solid tumor such as melanoma, head and neck, liver or kidney cancer. CDR3s include the opening cysteine and the closing phenylalanine or tryptophan.

v_call	cdr3_aa
TRBV15	CATSSLQGMTEAFF
TRBV10-3	CATREPWTGVANSNQPQHF
TRBV28	CASRLNRGRGTEAFF
TRBV20-1	CSAFPNEQFF
TRBV28	CASSLSLYNEQFF
TRBV5-1	CASSLSGTGGEKLFF
TRBV5-1	CASSPSPRGGGSYEQYF
TRBV6-1	CASSEAVFDGYTF
TRBV7-9	CASSRGLADYNEQFF
TRBV12-5	CASGSPIIGNQPQHF
TRBV6-5	CASSSDPTWGLDGYTF
TRBV4-2	CASSQEQGINEQFF
TRBV9	CASSVSGGHVNTQYF
TRBV6-5	CASSPGIGLAETQYF
TRBV5-1	CASSLYSYEQYF
TRBV4-2	CASSPSYNLRDGYTF
TRBV6-5	CASSYSRDEQYF
TRBV4-3	CASSHGTGQEKLFF
TRBV25-1	CASSELDSNQPQHF
TRBV27	CASSTTVGYSPLHF
TRBV7-9	CASSFASGGDNEQFF
TRBV6-6	CASSYSQGNQPQHF
TRBV5-8	CASSLGLGIASGHNEQFF
TRBV4-2	CASSQGLSNQPQHF
TRBV28	CASRGSYNEQFF
TRBV28	CASSFIGASTDTQYF
TRBV7-8	CASSSGPANEQFF
TRBV5-4	CASSWGLAGAQETQYF
TRBV28	CASSPRTGLSASYGYTF
TRBV11-2	CASSLAPGGITIGYTF
TRBV28	CASSTSGTSDQYF
TRBV28	CASSFLNQDNQPQHF
TRBV9	CASSAGTSGYNEQFF
TRBV4-2	CASSQEGTGTLAEQYF
TRBV28	CASSFRGLTDTQYF